The rows below give T cell receptor beta chains drawn from one sample of a study of identifying expanded T cells in peripheral blood. Repertoires were generated with immunoSEQ multiplex PCR, while TCRdb's copy carries only in-frame clones and drops some. The sample consists of under 130,000 clones, 85% to 90% of them appearing once. The source material was blood. These receptors originate from a person between 18 and 75 years old in good health. CDR3s include the opening cysteine and the closing phenylalanine or tryptophan. Each record gives: V gene, CDR3 length, clone size, J gene, D gene, CDR3 protein, CDR3 DNA. D genes are given only for firm matches. Expanded clones get a size class; other rows say once, few or many, or leave the size out.

V gene: TRBV4-1; CDR3 length: 12; clone size: -; J gene: TRBJ1-2; D gene: -; CDR3 protein: CASSQTPYGYTF; CDR3 DNA: TGCGCCAGCAGCCAAACCCCCTATGGCTACACCTTC
V gene: TRBV2; CDR3 length: 12; clone size: few; J gene: TRBJ2-7; D gene: -; CDR3 protein: CASSDPDYEQYF; CDR3 DNA: TGTGCCAGCAGTGATCCGGACTACGAGCAGTACTTC
V gene: TRBV6-6; CDR3 length: 16; clone size: -; J gene: TRBJ2-3; D gene: -; CDR3 protein: CASSYGRKSSTDTQYF; CDR3 DNA: TGTGCCAGCAGTTACGGTCGGAAGTCTAGCACAGATACGCAGTATTTT
V gene: TRBV6-1; CDR3 length: 12; clone size: -; J gene: TRBJ1-1; D gene: -; CDR3 protein: CASSPGNTEAFF; CDR3 DNA: TGTGCCAGCAGCCCCGGGAACACTGAAGCTTTCTTT
V gene: TRBV28; CDR3 length: 15; clone size: -; J gene: TRBJ2-7; D gene: TRBD2; CDR3 protein: CASRSLAGGLYEQYF; CDR3 DNA: TGTGCCAGCAGATCTCTAGCGGGGGGGCTATACGAGCAGTACTTC
V gene: TRBV27; CDR3 length: 14; clone size: -; J gene: TRBJ2-3; D gene: -; CDR3 protein: CASSPQGLHDTQYF; CDR3 DNA: TGTGCCAGCAGTCCACAGGGTCTCCACGATACGCAGTATTTT
V gene: TRBV6-5; CDR3 length: 15; clone size: -; J gene: TRBJ2-1; D gene: TRBD2; CDR3 protein: CASRPSGGANNEQFF; CDR3 DNA: TGTGCCAGCAGACCGAGCGGGGGGGCAAACAATGAGCAGTTCTTC
V gene: TRBV6-5; CDR3 length: 13; clone size: -; J gene: TRBJ2-2; D gene: -; CDR3 protein: CASRGPNTGELFF; CDR3 DNA: TGTGCCAGCAGGGGCCCGAACACCGGGGAGCTGTTTTTT
V gene: TRBV9; CDR3 length: 17; clone size: -; J gene: TRBJ2-6; D gene: -; CDR3 protein: CASSVPPTGKGANVLTF; CDR3 DNA: TGTGCCAGCAGCGTCCCCCCCACGGGTAAGGGGGCCAACGTCCTGACTTTC
V gene: TRBV4-2; CDR3 length: 16; clone size: -; J gene: TRBJ1-1; D gene: TRBD1; CDR3 protein: CASSPTGGEPNTEAFF; CDR3 DNA: TGTGCCAGCAGCCCGACAGGGGGGGAACCAAACACTGAAGCTTTCTTT
V gene: TRBV6-6; CDR3 length: 12; clone size: -; J gene: TRBJ1-1; D gene: -; CDR3 protein: CASSPADTEAFF; CDR3 DNA: TGTGCCAGCAGTCCCGCCGACACTGAAGCTTTCTTT
V gene: TRBV2; CDR3 length: 17; clone size: -; J gene: TRBJ2-1; D gene: TRBD2; CDR3 protein: CASSEELGLADYNEQFF; CDR3 DNA: TGTGCCAGCAGTGAAGAGCTAGGACTAGCCGATTACAATGAGCAGTTCTTC
V gene: TRBV6-5; CDR3 length: 14; clone size: once; J gene: TRBJ1-4; D gene: -; CDR3 protein: CASSYSGGDEKLFF; CDR3 DNA: TGTGCCAGCAGTTACTCAGGGGGTGATGAAAAACTGTTTTTT
V gene: TRBV19; CDR3 length: 13; clone size: -; J gene: TRBJ1-1; D gene: TRBD1; CDR3 protein: CASSTLTGVGAFF; CDR3 DNA: TGTGCCAGTAGTACCCTGACAGGGGTGGGTGCTTTCTTT
V gene: TRBV27; CDR3 length: 15; clone size: -; J gene: TRBJ2-1; D gene: TRBD2; CDR3 protein: CASRLAGIPYNEQFF; CDR3 DNA: TGTGCCAGTCGACTAGCGGGGATACCTTACAATGAGCAGTTCTTC
V gene: TRBV29-1; CDR3 length: 13; clone size: -; J gene: TRBJ2-6; D gene: -; CDR3 protein: CSVGSSGANVLTF; CDR3 DNA: TGCAGCGTCGGGAGCTCCGGGGCCAACGTCCTGACTTTC
V gene: TRBV9; CDR3 length: 15; clone size: -; J gene: TRBJ2-2; D gene: -; CDR3 protein: CASSVRGGNTGELFF; CDR3 DNA: TGTGCCAGCAGCGTCCGAGGGGGGAACACCGGGGAGCTGTTTTTT
V gene: TRBV7-6; CDR3 length: 15; clone size: -; J gene: TRBJ1-1; D gene: TRBD1; CDR3 protein: CASSLLSGGFTEAFF; CDR3 DNA: TGTGCCAGCAGCTTATTGTCAGGGGGCTTTACTGAAGCTTTCTTT
V gene: TRBV10-3; CDR3 length: 13; clone size: -; J gene: TRBJ1-1; D gene: -; CDR3 protein: CAISEGLRTEAFF; CDR3 DNA: TGTGCCATCAGTGAAGGGCTGAGGACTGAAGCTTTCTTT
V gene: TRBV4-3; CDR3 length: 15; clone size: -; J gene: TRBJ2-7; D gene: -; CDR3 protein: CASSRLLDSLYEQYF; CDR3 DNA: TGCGCCAGCAGCCGCCTTCTTGACAGTCTCTACGAGCAGTACTTC
V gene: TRBV28; CDR3 length: 13; clone size: -; J gene: TRBJ2-1; D gene: -; CDR3 protein: CASSLGAPIEQFF; CDR3 DNA: TGTGCCAGCAGTTTGGGGGCCCCCATTGAGCAGTTCTTC
V gene: TRBV6-6; CDR3 length: 13; clone size: once; J gene: TRBJ1-5; D gene: TRBD1; CDR3 protein: CVVGRGDNQPQHF; CDR3 DNA: TGTGTAGTCGGCAGGGGGGATAATCAGCCCCAGCATTTT
V gene: TRBV6-1; CDR3 length: 15; clone size: -; J gene: TRBJ1-1; D gene: -; CDR3 protein: CASSFALGGHTEAFF; CDR3 DNA: TGTGCCAGCAGTTTTGCCTTGGGAGGCCACACTGAAGCTTTCTTT